The 30 T cell receptor beta chains in this list originate from one sample, sequenced in a study of a mutant IDH1 vaccine in newly diagnosed glioma. These receptors have no known antigen. Here immunoSEQ multiplex PCR was the method, and the copy in TCRdb shows in-frame clones only, minus some. The sample lists roughly 74,000 clones; approximately 85% were seen once. Specified time point: week 23, last vaccination. Doses of 300 ug of mutant IDH1 20-mer peptide were given with topical imiquimod. The sample was PBMCs, taken from a glioma patient whose treatment included an IDH1 peptide vaccine. The receptors originated from a man aged 25 to 40 with glioma. Some clones in this sample may be carry-over from other donors' samples.

The chain uses TRBV7-2 and TRBJ2-7; no clear D. Germline assignment: CDR1 SGHTA and CDR2 FQGNSA. This CDR3 is 14 amino acids long. The V end lost 1 base, the J end lost 0 bases, and 7 bases lay between the germline ends. The CDR3 is CASSLEGTSYEQYF. The CDR3 nucleotides read TGTGCCAGCAGCTTAGAAGGAACCTCCTACGAGCAGTACTTC.

This clone has a handful of counts. The rearrangement joins TRBV7-2 to TRBJ1-5, with TRBD1 as a possible D gene (6 bases). The V gene's germline CDR1 is SGHTA and CDR2 FQGNSA. The CDR3 length is 15 residues. Trimming removed 4 bases from V and 3 bases from J, with 13 bases in between. CDR3 amino acids: CASSSRGGINQPQHF. Here the CDR3 DNA reads TGTGCCAGCAGCTCGAGGGGGGGCATCAATCAGCCCCAGCATTTT.

The chain is built from TRBV19 and TRBJ1-5; 7 nucleotides line up with TRBD1. Germline CDR1 LNHDA, CDR2 SQIVND (reference sequence). The CDR3 runs to 16 residues. The ends lost 6 bases at V and 0 bases at J; junction bases unmatched: 8. DNA for the CDR3: TGTGCCAGTAGCTACCGGGACAGTTATAGCAATCAGCCCCAGCATTTT. Translating it yields CASSYRDSYSNQPQHF.

The genes are TRBV10-2 and TRBJ2-2, with a possible D match to TRBD2 (6 bases). V lost 6 bases and J lost 3, with 11 bases in between. The CDR3 loop spans 14 amino acids. Germline CDR1 and CDR2: WSHSY and SAAADI. CDR3 in DNA: TGCGCCAGCAGGGAGGGCCCGTACACCGGGGAGCTGTTTTTT. Translating gives CASREGPYTGELFF.

Of note for this clone: Distinct nucleotide sequences in the sample also encode this CDR3. The chain carries TRBV5-1 and TRBJ2-2; 9 nucleotides line up with TRBD2. The V gene end was trimmed by 0 bases and the J gene end by 2 bases; junction bases not matched to a gene: 2. Germline CDR1 and CDR2: SGHRS and YFSETQ. The CDR3 spans 16 residues. The CDR3 is CASSLGLAANTGELFF. CDR3 DNA sequence: TGCGCCAGCAGCTTGGGACTAGCGGCCAACACCGGGGAGCTGTTTTTT.

As to this clone: Compared with germline, one end of the junction differs, possibly owing to a read error. V gene TRBV7-2 combines with J gene TRBJ1-1; D perhaps matches TRBD1 (5 bases). The CDR3 totals 13 residues. CDR1 is SGHTA and CDR2 is FQGNSA in the germline V gene. The CDR3 DNA reads TGCGCCAGCAGCTTACAGGCAAACACTGAAGCTTTCTTT. Its translation: CASSLQANTEAFF.

The sample holds a few counts of this clone. The chain links TRBV15 to TRBJ1-5; no clear D. This CDR3 comprises 9 residues. V lost 0 bases and J 15 bases, leaving 3 bases between the germline ends. Germline CDR1 LNHNV, CDR2 YYDKDF (reference sequence). The CDR3 DNA follows: TGTGCCACCAGCAGAGAGTGGCATTTT. Amino acids: CATSREWHF.

This clone turned up a few times. The chain uses TRBV5-1 and TRBJ2-6; 11 bases map to TRBD1. The V gene's germline CDR1 is SGHRS and CDR2 YFSETQ. CDR3 size: 16 residues. Losses at the gene ends were 3 bases for V and 3 bases for J; bases not matched to a gene: 2. In DNA form, the CDR3 reads TGCGCCAGCAGCTGGACAGGGGGCGGTGGGGCCAACGTCCTGACTTTC. Its protein is CASSWTGGGGANVLTF. The whole variable domain, remainder taken from reference TRBV5-1 and TRBJ2-6, is KAGVTQTPRYLIKTRGQQVTLSCSPISGHRSVSWYQQTPGQGLQFLFEYFSETQRNKGNFPGRFSGRQFSNSRSEMNVSTLELGDSALYLCASSWTGGGGANVLTFGAGSRLTVL.

The chain joins TRBV4-2 to TRBJ1-2; D not certain. Germline CDR1 and CDR2: LGHNA and YNFKEQ. Trimming left V 3 bases short and J 0 bases short, with 2 bases between. This CDR3 comprises 12 residues. The CDR3, as DNA: TGTGCCAGCAGCCATGCTAACTATGGCTACACCTTC. Its protein product is CASSHANYGYTF.

The CDR3 region has the DNA TGTGCCAGCAGTTCCTATAGCGGGAGGGCCGGGAACGAGCAGTACTTC. It translates to CASSSYSGRAGNEQYF. The chain links TRBV28 to TRBJ2-7; 11 bases match TRBD2. J lost 5 bases, V lost 4 bases, and 10 bases had no gene match. The length of the CDR3 is 16 residues. Germline assignment: CDR1 MDHEN and CDR2 SYDVKM.

The V call is TRBV28, the J call TRBJ2-1; TRBD1 might be the D (6 bases). Germline V gene data show CDR1 as MDHEN and CDR2 as SYDVKM. CDR3 length equals 13 residues. V gave up 8 bases and J gave up 12 bases, with 20 bases separating them. The CDR3 spells CASGTNRERGQFF. The CDR3 region has the DNA TGTGCCAGCGGAACAAACAGGGAGAGGGGGCAGTTCTTC.

The sample holds one count of this clone. The chain joins TRBV21-1 to TRBJ2-5; the table calls TRBD2, which could not be checked here. TRBV21-1 is described as a pseudogene. CDR3 length: 18 amino acids. The CDR3 here is CASSKVGPRLAEVETQYF. In DNA form, the CDR3 reads TGTGCCAGCAGCAAAGTAGGGCCTCGACTAGCGGAGGTAGAGACCCAGTACTTC.

V and J are TRBV7-9 and TRBJ2-1, with 7 bases matching TRBD1. V gave up 3 bases and J gave up 7 bases; unmatched junction bases: 3. CDR1 and CDR2 from the germline V gene are SEHNR and FQNEAQ (reference sequence). The CDR3 length is 13 residues. DNA of the CDR3: TGTGCCAGCAGCTTTAACAGGGGTAATGAGCAGTTCTTC. Amino acid sequence: CASSFNRGNEQFF.

V gene TRBV7-2 combines with J gene TRBJ1-1; D unresolved. V lost 5 bases to trimming and J lost 4 bases, with 11 bases between them. The length of the CDR3 is 13 residues. Germline CDR1 is SGHTA and CDR2 is FQGNSA. This CDR3 reads CASSPNMGTEAFF. The CDR3 region has the DNA TGTGCCAGCAGCCCGAACATGGGCACTGAAGCTTTCTTT.

This chain connects TRBV5-8 to TRBJ2-3, with D possibly being TRBD2 (5 bases). CDR1 SGHTS and CDR2 YDEGEE come from the germline V gene. The CDR3 length is 15 residues. V was shortened by 3 bases and J by 11 bases, with 22 bases between the two germline ends. CDR3 coding DNA: TGTGCCAGCAGCTCGGACTTCGTCTCAAGCCCTGGGCAGTATTTT. Protein: CASSSDFVSSPGQYF.

J is TRBJ2-3 and V is TRBV27; 14 bases line up with TRBD2. Germline lookup yields CDR1 MNHEY and CDR2 SMNVEV (reference sequence). V lost 6 bases, J lost 2 bases, and 4 bases stayed unmatched. CDR3 length: 16 amino acids. The CDR3 region has the DNA TGTGCCAGCAGGAGACTAGCGGGAGGGACCACAGATACGCAGTATTTT. Its translation is CASRRLAGGTTDTQYF.

The chain combines TRBV19 with TRBJ1-2; D uncertain. Germline CDR1 and CDR2: LNHDA and SQIVND (reference sequence). This CDR3 contains 12 residues. V was trimmed by 4 bases and J by 4 bases, leaving 7 bases between them. CDR3 in DNA: TGTGCCAGTAGTAGCGGGGTCTATGGCTACACCTTC. Translating it yields CASSSGVYGYTF.

As for this clone: Distinct nucleotide sequences in the sample also encode this CDR3. The V and J genes are TRBV19 and TRBJ2-3; D gene uncertain. CDR1 is LNHDA, CDR2 SQIVND, per germline (reference sequence). V was clipped by 6 bases and J by 0 bases, with 7 bases between them. The CDR3 has 13 amino acids. In DNA form, the CDR3 reads TGTGCCAGTAGGTCGAGGAGCACAGATACGCAGTATTTT. It translates to CASRSRSTDTQYF.

This clone has just a few counts. This chain uses TRBV5-1 with TRBJ1-5; 10 nucleotides match TRBD1. V was clipped by 1 base and J by 0 bases; unmatched bases: 10. CDR1 SGHRS and CDR2 YFSETQ come from the germline V gene. The CDR3 has 19 amino acids. This CDR3 reads CASSLPGQGFVISNQPQHF. CDR3 nucleotides: TGCGCCAGCAGCTTGCCGGGACAGGGGTTCGTAATTAGCAATCAGCCCCAGCATTTT.

The rearrangement joins TRBV5-1 to TRBJ2-4; D unclear. The CDR3 contains 14 residues. Looked up from germline, CDR1 is SGHRS and CDR2 is YFSETQ. V was clipped by 0 bases and J by 1 base, with 5 bases between them. The CDR3 is CASSLGGAKNIQYF. CDR3 DNA sequence: TGCGCCAGCAGCTTGGGTGGGGCCAAAAACATTCAGTACTTC.

The chain joins TRBV9 to TRBJ2-7; D remains unclear. Trimming removed 3 bases from V and 2 bases from J, with 12 bases in between. Per the germline V gene, CDR1 is SGDLS and CDR2 is YYNGEE. The CDR3 has 14 amino acids. CDR3 in DNA: TGTGCCAGCAGCGGAGGCGTATCGGCCTACGAGCAGTACTTC. Translated: CASSGGVSAYEQYF.

The chain has TRBV6-1 and TRBJ1-6, with D uncertain. Trimming shortened V by 0 bases and J by 13 bases, and 10 bases separated the two germline ends. This CDR3 region has 13 residues. Germline V lookup: CDR1 MNHNS, CDR2 SASEGT. The CDR3 loop reads CASSEATLGPLHF. The CDR3 nucleotides read TGTGCCAGCAGTGAAGCTACTTTAGGTCCCCTCCACTTT.

The J gene is TRBJ1-2, the V gene TRBV9, with a weak D call TRBD1 (5 bases). CDR3 length: 18 residues. V lost 0 bases, J lost 1 base, and 19 bases lay in between. CDR1 SGDLS and CDR2 YYNGEE come from the germline V gene. CDR3 nucleotide sequence: TGTGCCAGCAGCGTAGCAGTTGGCCAAACAGGATATAACTATGGCTACACCTTC. It yields the protein CASSVAVGQTGYNYGYTF.

The chain couples TRBV28 to TRBJ2-5; the D is unclear. The CDR3 runs 14 residues. The germline V gene has CDR1 MDHEN and CDR2 SYDVKM. V lost 3 bases and J lost 1, with 9 bases in between. In nucleotides, the CDR3 is TGTGCCAGCAGTTTGAGCAGTCGCCAAGAGACCCAGTACTTC. Protein sequence: CASSLSSRQETQYF.

The V call is TRBV5-1, the J call TRBJ2-5; perhaps TRBD2 as D (6 bases). The CDR3 has 16 amino acids. Germline CDR1 and CDR2: SGHRS and YFSETQ. V was clipped by 1 base and J by 2 bases, with 15 bases between them. As DNA, the CDR3 is TGCGCCAGCAGCTTGTCTCGGGACTCTTCACAAGAGACCCAGTACTTC. Protein sequence: CASSLSRDSSQETQYF.

The V gene is TRBV5-6, the J gene TRBJ2-7; TRBD1 aligns across 7 bases. There are 13 residues in the CDR3. The junction had 3 bases not matched to a gene; V was cut back by 0 bases and J by 6 bases. Germline loops: CDR1 SGHDT, CDR2 YYEEEE. In nucleotides, the CDR3 is TGTGCCAGCAGCTTGGGGGACAGCGGCGAGCAGTACTTC. It translates to CASSLGDSGEQYF.

The chain combines TRBV27 with TRBJ2-3, with TRBD2 identical over 15 bases. J gave up 7 bases and V 4 bases, and 6 bases lay outside the gene matches. Germline lookup yields CDR1 MNHEY and CDR2 SMNVEV (reference sequence). There are 16 residues in the CDR3. CDR3 residues: CASSSRTSGGAYTQYF. The CDR3 DNA reads TGTGCCAGCAGTTCCCGGACTAGCGGGGGGGCCTATACGCAGTATTTT.

The chain joins TRBV5-1 to TRBJ2-7; 8 bases are shared with TRBD1. V gave up 0 bases and J gave up 5 bases; unmatched junction bases: 7. This CDR3 spans 15 amino acids. The germline V gene has CDR1 SGHRS and CDR2 YFSETQ. The CDR3 sequence is CASSLVAGGFDEQYF. In DNA, the CDR3 is TGCGCCAGCAGCTTGGTGGCAGGGGGCTTCGACGAGCAGTACTTC.

The CDR3 loop is CASSSPLGGATNEKLFF. DNA for the CDR3: TGTGCCAGCAGCTCCCCGCTGGGGGGTGCAACTAATGAAAAACTGTTTTTT. This chain links TRBV7-9 with TRBJ1-4; D is possibly TRBD1 (5 bases). Germline V CDR1 and CDR2: SEHNR, FQNEAQ (reference sequence). V was shortened by 4 bases and J by 0 bases, with 15 bases between the two germline ends. There are 17 residues in the CDR3.

CDR3 DNA sequence: TGCAGCGCCGAGGGGGGTGTCGGGACAGAAGAGACCCAGTACTTC. This codes for CSAEGGVGTEETQYF. The chain is built from TRBV29-1 and TRBJ2-5; tentative D call: TRBD1 (7 bases). The V end lost 7 bases, the J end lost 3 bases, and 21 bases lay between the germline ends. CDR3 length: 15 amino acids. Per the germline V gene, CDR1 is SQVTM and CDR2 is ANQGSEA.